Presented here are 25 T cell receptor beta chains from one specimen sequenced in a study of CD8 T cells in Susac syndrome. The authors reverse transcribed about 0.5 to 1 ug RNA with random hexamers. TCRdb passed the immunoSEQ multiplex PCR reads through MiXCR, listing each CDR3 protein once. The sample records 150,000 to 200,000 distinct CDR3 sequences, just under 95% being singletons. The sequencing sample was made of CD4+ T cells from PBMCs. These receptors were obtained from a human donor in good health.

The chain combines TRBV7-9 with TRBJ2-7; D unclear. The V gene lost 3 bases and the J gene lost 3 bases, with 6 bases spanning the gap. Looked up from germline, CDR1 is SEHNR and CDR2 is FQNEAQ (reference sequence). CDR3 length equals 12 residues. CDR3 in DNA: TGTGCCAGCAGCTTGCGGAACTACGAGCAGTACTTC. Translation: CASSLRNYEQYF.

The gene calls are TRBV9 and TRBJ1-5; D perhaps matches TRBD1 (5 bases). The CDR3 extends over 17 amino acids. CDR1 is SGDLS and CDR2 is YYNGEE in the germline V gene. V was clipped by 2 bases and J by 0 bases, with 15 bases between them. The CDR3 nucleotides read TGTGCCAGCAGCGTGAGGGACCCGAAATATAGCAATCAGCCCCAGCATTTT. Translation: CASSVRDPKYSNQPQHF.

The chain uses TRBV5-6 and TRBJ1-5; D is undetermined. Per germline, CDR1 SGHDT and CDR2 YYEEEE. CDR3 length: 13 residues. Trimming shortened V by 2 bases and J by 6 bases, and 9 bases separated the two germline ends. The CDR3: CASSLGLSQPQHF. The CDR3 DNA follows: TGTGCCAGCAGCTTAGGGCTCTCTCAGCCCCAGCATTTT.

The CDR3 sequence is CASNTREGYEQYF. In DNA, the CDR3 is TGTGCCAGCAACACCAGGGAGGGCTACGAGCAGTACTTC. The chain joins TRBV27 to TRBJ2-7; the match to TRBD2 covers 7 bases. V lost 7 bases and J lost 3; bases outside the gene matches: 6. This CDR3 is 13 amino acids long. Germline V gives CDR1 MNHEY, CDR2 SMNVEV (reference sequence).

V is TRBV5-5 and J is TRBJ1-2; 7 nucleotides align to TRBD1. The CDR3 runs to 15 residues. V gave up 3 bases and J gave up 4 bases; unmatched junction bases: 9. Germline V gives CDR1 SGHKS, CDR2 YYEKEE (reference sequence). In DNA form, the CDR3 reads TGTGCCAGCAGCTCACAGACAGGGAAAACCTATGGCTACACCTTC. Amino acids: CASSSQTGKTYGYTF.

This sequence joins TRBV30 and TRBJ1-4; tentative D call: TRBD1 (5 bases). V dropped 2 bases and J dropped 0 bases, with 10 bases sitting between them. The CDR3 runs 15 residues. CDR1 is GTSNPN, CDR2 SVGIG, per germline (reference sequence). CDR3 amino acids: CAWSNTGSTNEKLFF. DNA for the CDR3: TGTGCCTGGAGTAACACAGGATCAACTAATGAAAAACTGTTTTTT.

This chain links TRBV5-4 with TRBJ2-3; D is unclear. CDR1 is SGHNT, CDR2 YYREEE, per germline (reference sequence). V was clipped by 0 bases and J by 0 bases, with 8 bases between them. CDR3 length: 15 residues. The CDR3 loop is CASSLGPSSTDTQYF. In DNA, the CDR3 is TGTGCCAGCAGCTTGGGGCCATCTAGCACAGATACGCAGTATTTT.

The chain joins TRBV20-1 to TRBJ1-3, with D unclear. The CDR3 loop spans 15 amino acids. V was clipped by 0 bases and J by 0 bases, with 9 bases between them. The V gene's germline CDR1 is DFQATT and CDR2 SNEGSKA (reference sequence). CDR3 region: CSARDRASSGNTIYF. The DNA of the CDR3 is TGCAGTGCTAGAGATCGGGCGAGCTCTGGAAACACCATATATTTT.

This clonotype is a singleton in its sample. The CDR3 protein is CASSLGGLSSPLHF. The DNA for the CDR3 is TGTGCCAGCAGCTTGGGGGGTTTGAGTTCACCCCTCCACTTT. The chain is built from TRBV5-8 and TRBJ1-6; D is uncertain. The CDR3 covers 14 residues. Between the trimmed V and J ends, which lost 0 bases and 9 bases, there was a span of 10 bases. Germline V gene data show CDR1 as SGHTS and CDR2 as YDEGEE.

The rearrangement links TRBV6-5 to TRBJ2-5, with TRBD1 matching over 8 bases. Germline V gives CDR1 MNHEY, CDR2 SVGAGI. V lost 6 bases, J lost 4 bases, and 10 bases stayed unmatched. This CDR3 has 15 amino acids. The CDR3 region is CASSSRDRFGETQYF. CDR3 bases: TGTGCCAGCAGCTCCCGGGACAGGTTCGGAGAGACCCAGTACTTC.

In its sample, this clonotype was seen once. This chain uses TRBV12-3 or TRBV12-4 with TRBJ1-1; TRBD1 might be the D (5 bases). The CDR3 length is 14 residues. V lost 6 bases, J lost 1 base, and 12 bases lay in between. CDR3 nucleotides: TGTGCCAGCAGGTTGGGGCAGGCGAACACTGAAGCTTTCTTT. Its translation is CASRLGQANTEAFF.

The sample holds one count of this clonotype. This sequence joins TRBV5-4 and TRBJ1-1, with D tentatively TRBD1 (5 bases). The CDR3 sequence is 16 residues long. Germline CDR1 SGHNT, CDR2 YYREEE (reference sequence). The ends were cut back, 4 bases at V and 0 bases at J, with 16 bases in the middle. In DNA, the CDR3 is TGTGCCAGCAGCAGGGGAGGACCCCTCATGAACACTGAAGCTTTCTTT. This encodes CASSRGGPLMNTEAFF.

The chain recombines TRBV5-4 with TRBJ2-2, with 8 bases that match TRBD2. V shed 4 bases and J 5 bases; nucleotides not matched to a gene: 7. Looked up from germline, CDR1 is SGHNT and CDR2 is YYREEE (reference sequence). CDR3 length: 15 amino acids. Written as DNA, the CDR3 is TGTGCCAGCAGCCCGGGACTAGTAGGTACCGGGGAGCTGTTTTTT. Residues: CASSPGLVGTGELFF.

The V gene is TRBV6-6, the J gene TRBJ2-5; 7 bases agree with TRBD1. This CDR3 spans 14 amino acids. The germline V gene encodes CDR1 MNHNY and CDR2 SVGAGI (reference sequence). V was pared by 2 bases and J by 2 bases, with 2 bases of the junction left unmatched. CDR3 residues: CASSYPGQQETQYF. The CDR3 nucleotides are TGTGCCAGCAGTTACCCGGGACAGCAAGAGACCCAGTACTTC.

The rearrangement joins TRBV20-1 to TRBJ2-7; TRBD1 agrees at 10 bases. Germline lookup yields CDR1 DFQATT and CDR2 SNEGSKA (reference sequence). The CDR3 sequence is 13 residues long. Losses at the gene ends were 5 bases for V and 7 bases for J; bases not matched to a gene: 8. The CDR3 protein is CSAWDRGQEEQYF. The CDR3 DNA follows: TGCAGTGCTTGGGACAGGGGCCAAGAAGAGCAGTACTTC.

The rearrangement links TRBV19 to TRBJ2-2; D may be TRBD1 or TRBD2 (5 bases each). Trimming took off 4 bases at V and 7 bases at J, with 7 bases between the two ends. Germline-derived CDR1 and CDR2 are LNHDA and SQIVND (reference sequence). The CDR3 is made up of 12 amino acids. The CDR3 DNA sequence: TGTGCCAGTAGTACAGGGAGCGGGGAGCTGTTTTTT. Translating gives CASSTGSGELFF.

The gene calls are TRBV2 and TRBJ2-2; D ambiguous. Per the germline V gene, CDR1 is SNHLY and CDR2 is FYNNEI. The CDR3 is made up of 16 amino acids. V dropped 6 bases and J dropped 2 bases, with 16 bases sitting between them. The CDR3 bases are TGTGCCAGCAGGCCCGGGCTCTCCATAAACACCGGGGAGCTGTTTTTT. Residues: CASRPGLSINTGELFF.

The CDR3 reads CASSQDQGSTEAFF. The CDR3 DNA sequence: TGTGCCAGCAGCCAAGACCAGGGATCGACTGAAGCTTTCTTT. This rearrangement joins TRBV4-2 to TRBJ1-1; tentatively, D is TRBD1 (5 bases). Germline V gene lookup returns CDR1 LGHNA and CDR2 YNFKEQ. Between the trimmed V and J ends, which lost 0 bases and 5 bases, there was a span of 10 bases. There are 14 residues in the CDR3.

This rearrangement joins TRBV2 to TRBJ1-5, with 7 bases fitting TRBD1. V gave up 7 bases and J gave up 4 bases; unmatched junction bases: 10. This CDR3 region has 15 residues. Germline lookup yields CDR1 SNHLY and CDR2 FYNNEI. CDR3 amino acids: CASIPDRSRNQPQHF. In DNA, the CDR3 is TGTGCCAGCATTCCGGACAGGTCAAGGAATCAGCCCCAGCATTTT.

The CDR3 region has the DNA TGCGCCAGCAGTGAGTCTCGGACGGTTAACGAGCAGTACTTC. Its protein product is CASSESRTVNEQYF. This chain links TRBV10-2 with TRBJ2-7, with D uncertain. The CDR3 runs to 14 residues. CDR1 and CDR2 (germline): WSHSY, SAAADI. V lost 0 bases to trimming and J lost 5 bases, with 11 bases between them.

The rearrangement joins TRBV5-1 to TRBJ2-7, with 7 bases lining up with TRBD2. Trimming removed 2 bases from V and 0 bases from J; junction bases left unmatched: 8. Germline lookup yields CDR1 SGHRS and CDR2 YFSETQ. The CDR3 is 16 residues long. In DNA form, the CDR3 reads TGCGCCAGCAGCTTTGGGCTCCGGGACTACTCCTACGAGCAGTACTTC. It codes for CASSFGLRDYSYEQYF.

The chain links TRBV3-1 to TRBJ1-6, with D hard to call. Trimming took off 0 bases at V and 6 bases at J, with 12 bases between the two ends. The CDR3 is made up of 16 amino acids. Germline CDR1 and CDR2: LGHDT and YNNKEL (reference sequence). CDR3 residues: CASSQDVRDTNSPLHF. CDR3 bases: TGTGCCAGCAGCCAAGATGTACGGGATACTAATTCACCCCTCCACTTT.

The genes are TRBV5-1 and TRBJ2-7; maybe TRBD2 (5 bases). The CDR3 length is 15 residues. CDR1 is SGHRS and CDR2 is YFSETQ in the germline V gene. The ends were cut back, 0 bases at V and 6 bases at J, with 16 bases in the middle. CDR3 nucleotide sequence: TGCGCCAGCAGCTTGGACTCAACCTGGCTAGCCGAGCAGTACTTC. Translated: CASSLDSTWLAEQYF.

CDR3 protein: CASSFGAGVTEAFF. DNA for the CDR3: TGTGCCAGCAGCTTCGGGGCAGGGGTTACTGAAGCTTTCTTT. This chain links TRBV7-3 with TRBJ1-1; tentatively, D is TRBD1 (6 bases). Per the germline V gene, CDR1 is SGHTA and CDR2 is FQGTGA. CDR3 length: 14 residues. The V gene lost 3 bases and the J gene lost 5 bases, with 13 bases spanning the gap.

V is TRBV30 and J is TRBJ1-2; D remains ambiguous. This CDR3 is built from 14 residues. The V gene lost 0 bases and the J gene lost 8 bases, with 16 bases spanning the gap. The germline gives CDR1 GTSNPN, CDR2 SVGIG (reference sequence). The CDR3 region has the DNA TGTGCCTGGAGTGTATCAGTAAGGGTGGAAGGCTACACCTTC. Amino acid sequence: CAWSVSVRVEGYTF.